The 10 T cell receptor beta chains in this list originate from one sample, sequenced in a study of PD-1 blockade in mismatch repair-deficient tumors. Sequenced by immunoSEQ multiplex PCR; TCRdb stores in-frame clones only, minus some. The sample includes tens of thousands of clones, 70% to 80% of them seen just once. Source: peripheral blood, taken 2 weeks after starting pembrolizumab. These receptors were taken from an adult with mismatch repair-deficient cancer.

The rearrangement uses TRBV29-1 and TRBJ2-1, with a weak D call TRBD2 (6 bases). Germline CDR1 is SQVTM and CDR2 is ANQGSEA. V was clipped by 5 bases and J by 1 base, with 9 bases between them. This CDR3 comprises 13 residues. This chain's CDR3 is CSVRRESYNEQFF. The CDR3 nucleotides are TGCAGCGTTAGACGGGAGTCCTACAATGAGCAGTTCTTC.

The chain uses TRBV10-3 and TRBJ1-2; a possible D gene is TRBD1 (5 bases). This CDR3 contains 13 residues. Germline CDR1 and CDR2: ENHRY and SYGVKD. Deletions cut 11 bases from V and 6 bases from J, with 19 bases between. This chain's CDR3 is CASNFGASDGYTF. Written as DNA, the CDR3 is TGTGCCTCGAACTTTGGGGCCTCTGATGGCTACACCTTC.

The rearrangement joins TRBV11-3 to TRBJ1-5, with 7 bases fitting TRBD1. Looked up from germline, CDR1 is SGHNT and CDR2 is YENEEA. Germline trimming cut 5 bases from V and 2 bases from J; bases unmatched to any gene: 0. The CDR3 is made up of 13 amino acids. This CDR3 reads CASSDRGNQPQHF. CDR3 bases: TGTGCCAGCAGCGACAGGGGCAATCAGCCCCAGCATTTT.

The chain couples TRBV19 to TRBJ1-1; the D gene is possibly TRBD1 (6 bases). This CDR3 spans 19 amino acids. Germline V lookup: CDR1 LNHDA, CDR2 SQIVND (reference sequence). Trimming cost V 6 bases and J 2 bases, with 28 bases left between them. The CDR3 DNA follows: TGTGCCAGTAGCCCTTCCCTAATGAAAAGGGGGTTACTTAACACTGAAGCTTTCTTT. This gives the protein CASSPSLMKRGLLNTEAFF.

This rearrangement joins TRBV5-1 to TRBJ2-2; 7 bases line up with TRBD1. The V gene's germline CDR1 is SGHRS and CDR2 YFSETQ. The CDR3 is 18 amino acids. Trimming at V came to 6 bases and at J to 0 bases, leaving 14 bases not matched to a gene. The CDR3 nucleotides are TGCGCCAGCAAGGGCCAGGGACAGAAGACGACGAACACCGGGGAGCTGTTTTTT. Amino acid sequence: CASKGQGQKTTNTGELFF.

This clone appeared a few times. The CDR3 coding sequence is TGTGCCAGCAGTTTTAGACAGGGGGAAGCTTTCTTT. Translation gives CASSFRQGEAFF. The genes are TRBV27 and TRBJ1-1; 8 positions match TRBD1. Germline V gives CDR1 MNHEY, CDR2 SMNVEV (reference sequence). The CDR3 covers 12 residues. Trimming removed 3 bases from V and 8 bases from J; junction bases left unmatched: 2.

The chain is built from TRBV30 and TRBJ2-1, with TRBD2 identical over 7 bases. Trimming at V came to 1 base and at J to 0 bases, leaving 9 bases not matched to a gene. This CDR3 has 17 residues. Per the germline V gene, CDR1 is GTSNPN and CDR2 is SVGIG (reference sequence). CDR3 residues: CAWSAGGGPSSYNEQFF. The CDR3 region has the DNA TGTGCCTGGAGTGCTGGGGGGGGTCCAAGCTCCTACAATGAGCAGTTCTTC.

The chain is built from TRBV7-9 and TRBJ2-1; possible D gene TRBD1, 5 bases. CDR3 size: 15 residues. Germline CDR1 reads SEHNR; CDR2 reads FQNEAQ (reference sequence). V lost 10 bases, J lost 0 bases, and 16 bases lay in between. In DNA form, the CDR3 reads TGTGCCATACCCTCGGCAGGGTACTCCTACAATGAGCAGTTCTTC. Its protein is CAIPSAGYSYNEQFF.

The J gene is TRBJ2-7, the V gene TRBV4-3, with D uncertain. Trimming removed 0 bases from V and 6 bases from J, with 9 bases in between. Germline loops: CDR1 LGHNA, CDR2 YSLEER. The CDR3 spans 13 residues. The CDR3 reads CASSQDRVAEQYF. CDR3 DNA sequence: TGCGCCAGCAGCCAAGATCGGGTTGCCGAGCAGTACTTC.

V is TRBV15 and J is TRBJ1-5; D is perhaps TRBD1 (5 bases). V gave up 1 base and J gave up 0 bases, with 10 bases separating them. In germline, CDR1 is LNHNV, CDR2 YYDKDF (reference sequence). The CDR3 loop spans 16 amino acids. In DNA form, the CDR3 reads TGTGCCACCAGCAGAGCCAGACAGCGTAGCAATCAGCCCCAGCATTTT. Its protein is CATSRARQRSNQPQHF.